These T cell receptor beta chains were read from a single sample in a study of molecular identifiers for immune sequencing clone quantification. Each CDR3 protein is one row after TCRdb ran MiXCR on the PCR reads. The sample includes just under 65,000 distinct CDR3 sequences, roughly a fifth of them seen just once. Sequences were obtained from naive CD8+ T cells from blood, with Jurkat cell RNA spiked in. The receptors shown here come from a human donor in good health. Some libraries in this study had Jurkat cell RNA spiked in. Each CDR3 is given with its conserved first and last residue. D genes are given only for firm matches. Some rows have no size entry. The others give once, few or many, or a class for an expanded clone.

clone_size: many
d_call: TRBD2
j_call: TRBJ2-7
v_call: TRBV4-1
cdr3_nt: TGCGCCAGCAGCCAAGAGCTAGCGGGAGCCTACGAGCAGTACTTC
cdr3_aa: CASSQELAGAYEQYF

clone_size: many
d_call: -
j_call: TRBJ2-1
v_call: TRBV11-2
cdr3_nt: TGTGCCAGCAGCTTGCTCCCGTACAATGAGCAGTTCTTC
cdr3_aa: CASSLLPYNEQFF

clone_size: many
d_call: -
j_call: TRBJ2-3
v_call: TRBV6-1
cdr3_nt: TGTGCCAGCAGTGAACCCTCGGGCCATCACCGCTCACTGCGGAGCACAGATACGCAGTATTTT
cdr3_aa: CASSEPSGHHRSLRSTDTQYF

clone_size: -
d_call: TRBD2
j_call: TRBJ2-3
v_call: TRBV14
cdr3_nt: TGTGCCAGCAGCCCATGGGAGGGAAACACAGATACGCAGTATTTT
cdr3_aa: CASSPWEGNTDTQYF

clone_size: -
d_call: TRBD2
j_call: TRBJ2-3
v_call: TRBV9
cdr3_nt: TGTGCCAGCAGCGTAGGAATCGGAGCGGGAGGCGCAGATACGCAGTATTTT
cdr3_aa: CASSVGIGAGGADTQYF

clone_size: many
d_call: -
j_call: TRBJ2-7
v_call: TRBV6-1
cdr3_nt: TGTGCCAGCAGTCAAAGTCCGACAGGTCGCTACGAGCAGTACTTC
cdr3_aa: CASSQSPTGRYEQYF

clone_size: many
d_call: -
j_call: TRBJ2-1
v_call: TRBV7-2
cdr3_nt: TGTGCCAGCAGGGCGTCCTACAATGAGCAGTTCTTC
cdr3_aa: CASRASYNEQFF

clone_size: few
d_call: TRBD2
j_call: TRBJ2-5
v_call: TRBV5-4
cdr3_nt: TGTGCCAGCAGCTTGGCCGGCGGGAGGGCCTGGTATGAGACCCAGTACTTC
cdr3_aa: CASSLAGGRAWYETQYF

clone_size: many
d_call: TRBD2
j_call: TRBJ2-7
v_call: TRBV7-9
cdr3_nt: TGTGCCAGCAGCTCCACTACGGGACTAGCGGGACTGGATGGCGGGCAGTACTTC
cdr3_aa: CASSSTTGLAGLDGGQYF

clone_size: few
d_call: TRBD1
j_call: TRBJ2-3
v_call: TRBV28
cdr3_nt: TGTGCCAGCAGTTTAGGGACAGGGGGAGATACGCAGTATTTT
cdr3_aa: CASSLGTGGDTQYF

clone_size: -
d_call: -
j_call: TRBJ1-2
v_call: TRBV20-1
cdr3_nt: TGCAGTGCGAGAGACTATCCTAACTATGGCTACACCTTC
cdr3_aa: CSARDYPNYGYTF

clone_size: -
d_call: -
j_call: TRBJ2-4
v_call: TRBV27
cdr3_nt: TGTGCCAGCAGCCCCGGAGGAGTAGCCAAAAACATTCAGTACTTC
cdr3_aa: CASSPGGVAKNIQYF

clone_size: many
d_call: TRBD2
j_call: TRBJ2-1
v_call: TRBV10-3
cdr3_nt: TGTGCCACCGGACTAGCGGGAGTTAATGAGCAGTTCTTC
cdr3_aa: CATGLAGVNEQFF

clone_size: many
d_call: TRBD1
j_call: TRBJ2-7
v_call: TRBV28
cdr3_nt: TGTGCCAGCAGTTCTGGGACAGGGGTCTCCCTCGGCGAGCAGTACTTC
cdr3_aa: CASSSGTGVSLGEQYF

clone_size: many
d_call: -
j_call: TRBJ2-4
v_call: TRBV7-9
cdr3_nt: TGTGCCAGCAGCTTAGACAGGAAAAACATTCAGTACTTC
cdr3_aa: CASSLDRKNIQYF

clone_size: -
d_call: -
j_call: TRBJ2-2
v_call: TRBV12-3/TRBV12-4
cdr3_nt: TGTGCCAGCAACGTGGGAGGAACCACCGGGGAGCTGTTTTTT
cdr3_aa: CASNVGGTTGELFF

clone_size: -
d_call: -
j_call: TRBJ2-1
v_call: TRBV20-1
cdr3_nt: TGCAGTGCTAAGGCGCTCGGTTTCTCCTACAATGAGCAGTTCTTC
cdr3_aa: CSAKALGFSYNEQFF

clone_size: few
d_call: TRBD1
j_call: TRBJ1-5
v_call: TRBV5-6
cdr3_nt: TGTGCCAGCAGCTTGAAGGACAGGAACAATCAGCCCCAGCATTTT
cdr3_aa: CASSLKDRNNQPQHF

clone_size: few
d_call: TRBD2
j_call: TRBJ2-1
v_call: TRBV30
cdr3_nt: TGTGCCTGGAGTTCTTCCGGGACTAGCGGGATTCTCTCCTACAATGAGCAGTTCTTC
cdr3_aa: CAWSSSGTSGILSYNEQFF

clone_size: many
d_call: -
j_call: TRBJ2-1
v_call: TRBV4-1
cdr3_nt: TGCGCCAGCAGCCAAGCCAGACCTTCCGACCGCAATGAGCAGTTCTTC
cdr3_aa: CASSQARPSDRNEQFF

clone_size: many
d_call: -
j_call: TRBJ2-7
v_call: TRBV4-2
cdr3_nt: TGTGCCAGCAGCCAAGTGGGGGACCCCGGCCTCTACGAGCAGTACTTC
cdr3_aa: CASSQVGDPGLYEQYF

clone_size: medium-sized
d_call: TRBD2
j_call: TRBJ2-7
v_call: TRBV29-1
cdr3_nt: TGCAGCGTTGAGGGGCTAGCGGGAGTATCGGCCTACGAGCAGTACTTC
cdr3_aa: CSVEGLAGVSAYEQYF

clone_size: many
d_call: -
j_call: TRBJ1-6
v_call: TRBV7-2
cdr3_nt: TGTGCCAGCAGCTCCCCCTCGAGCTCCTATAATTCACCCCTCCACTTT
cdr3_aa: CASSSPSSSYNSPLHF

clone_size: many
d_call: -
j_call: TRBJ2-6
v_call: TRBV20-1
cdr3_nt: TGCAGTGCTAGAGAGGGGTGGGCCAACGTCCTGACTTTC
cdr3_aa: CSAREGWANVLTF

clone_size: -
d_call: -
j_call: TRBJ2-1
v_call: TRBV6-5
cdr3_nt: TGTGCCAGCAGAAACTACAATGAGCAGTTCTTC
cdr3_aa: CASRNYNEQFF

clone_size: many
d_call: -
j_call: TRBJ2-7
v_call: TRBV27
cdr3_nt: TGTGCCAGCAGCTACGGGACCTCCTACGAGCAGTACTTC
cdr3_aa: CASSYGTSYEQYF

clone_size: many
d_call: -
j_call: TRBJ1-5
v_call: TRBV7-3
cdr3_nt: TGTGCCAGCAGCCATCCGCGGGGGTTTCGTAATCAGCCCCAGCATTTT
cdr3_aa: CASSHPRGFRNQPQHF

clone_size: -
d_call: -
j_call: TRBJ2-5
v_call: TRBV5-3
cdr3_nt: TGTGCCAGCAGCTTTGGCGGCGGGGAGACCCAGTACTTC
cdr3_aa: CASSFGGGETQYF

clone_size: many
d_call: -
j_call: TRBJ1-2
v_call: TRBV29-1
cdr3_nt: TGCAGCGTTGTCACAGGGCTCTCCTACTATGGCTACACCTTC
cdr3_aa: CSVVTGLSYYGYTF